This TCR beta chain was captured in a study of T cells in Graves' hyperthyroidism and ophthalmopathy. This CDR3 spans 11 amino acids. Trimming took 2 bases from V and 2 from J, leaving 0 bases between them. The germline gives CDR1 LGHDT, CDR2 YNNKEL (reference sequence). The study defined stable Graves' hyperthyroidism as no ophthalmopathy progression within 18 months. What was amplified from RNA transcripts were TCR beta CDR3 regions. First-round RT-PCR of the TCR CDR3 relied on the HTBI primer set. One entry per CDR3 protein results from TCRdb running MiXCR on the multiplex PCR reads. The repertoire has a few hundred thousand distinct CDR3 sequences, less than 20% of them found once; the top ten carry roughly 7.4%. This clonotype was counted many times. Antigen specificity is unknown. Whole-study results and caveats: Most expanded thyroid clonotypes above 0.001 recurred in blood.

The receptor comes from a young woman with Graves' hyperthyroidism. This sequence joins TRBV3-1 and TRBJ2-5; no definite D call. The material sequenced was blood. In DNA, the CDR3 is TGTGCCAGCAGCCAACAAGAGACCCAGTACTTC. As protein: CASSQQETQYF.